This is a list of T cell receptor beta chains from one sample in a study of Tregs in tolerant kidney transplant recipients. Assay: immunoSEQ multiplex PCR; the TCRdb copy retains only in-frame clones and omits some. The table records tens of thousands of clones, 93% of them present only once. Sequenced here: CD4+ T cells from blood, sampled before the transplant. These receptors were obtained from a human donor who received a combined kidney and bone marrow transplant. The conserved cysteine and the conserved F or W are not part of the CDR3 here. Size is stated for part of the rows, as once, few or many counts, or as a class when the clone is expanded.

TRBV18 | NA | ASSPSSDPGANVLT
TRBV18 | once | ASSPSTGEKRKLF
TRBV5-6 | once | ASSFPRHSYEQY
TRBV7-2 | NA | ASSLETPPGSMTQY
TRBV5-1 | NA | ASSLAANHGYT
TRBV7-9 | once | ASSSFDRYGYT
TRBV2 | NA | ASRVTVYGYT
TRBV5-1 | once | ASSLWQGGYEQY
TRBV7-9 | NA | ASSPRRQGREAF
TRBV5-5 | NA | ASSRTWSNTGELF
TRBV30 | NA | AWSYGQPYEQY
TRBV7-2 | NA | ASSKDRNQPQH
TRBV28 | once | ASTTAGIGDYGYT
TRBV5-6 | NA | ASSSTGGGPRGYT
TRBV9 | NA | ASSEPTGAYGYT
TRBV7-9 | once | ASSHTEETQY
TRBV5-1 | NA | ASSRGGLANEKLF
TRBV19 | NA | ASSSRAVSSGAGFDTQY
TRBV15 | NA | ATSRVPTGRNEKLF
TRBV4-2 | NA | ASSQARLASGANVLT
TRBV4-3 | NA | ASSQDGSAGVLF
TRBV30 | NA | AWSFTGNAEAF
TRBV2 | NA | ASSGDRGWHGYT
TRBV9 | NA | ASSAGSWDRVFGANVLT
TRBV14 | NA | ASSQDWAKYGKETQY
TRBV2 | NA | ASSEGQRGYQETQY
TRBV5-1 | NA | ASSRTGPNTEAF
TRBV5-4 | NA | ASSLSRGVAENGYT
TRBV7-2 | NA | ASSPHRVMGSNQPQH